This is a list of T cell receptor beta chains from one sample in a study of T cells in Graves' hyperthyroidism and ophthalmopathy. MiXCR, run by TCRdb on the multiplex PCR reads, gives a single entry per CDR3 protein. The sample holds 350,000 to 400,000 distinct CDR3 sequences; around 18% are singletons and the top ten take 35% to 45%. Sequenced input: blood. Every receptor here comes from a man between 18 and 29 years old with Graves' ophthalmopathy. Each CDR3 is given with its conserved first and last residue. Each record gives: D gene, V gene, clone size, J gene, CDR3 protein, CDR3 DNA. A D gene is named only where the DNA matches it firmly. Only some rows state a clone size, as once, few, many or a class for expanded clones.

>NA|TRBV6-1|NA|TRBJ1-1
CASSQKGYTEAFF
TGTGCCAGCTCCCAGAAAGGATACACTGAAGCTTTCTTT
>NA|TRBV18|many|TRBJ1-1
CASSPGRVNTEAFF
TGTGCCAGCAGCCCCGGACGGGTGAACACTGAAGCTTTCTTT
>NA|TRBV2|many|TRBJ2-7
CASKRDTTYEQYF
TGTGCCAGCAAGAGGGACACAACCTACGAGCAGTACTTC
>NA|TRBV2|many|TRBJ1-2
CASNSPGLNYGYTF
TGTGCCAGCAATTCGCCGGGACTGAACTATGGCTACACCTTC
>TRBD1|TRBV2|NA|TRBJ2-2
CASSTGQGLSGELFF
TGTGCCAGCAGTACAGGACAGGGACTCTCCGGGGAGCTGTTTTTT
>TRBD1|TRBV28|many|TRBJ1-3
CASSSLDREGNTIYF
TGTGCCAGCAGTTCCCTAGACAGGGAGGGAAACACCATATATTTT
>TRBD1|TRBV4-3|few|TRBJ1-6
CASSHSPGQGSTPLHF
TGCGCCAGCAGCCATAGTCCAGGACAGGGCAGTACACCCCTCCACTTT
>NA|TRBV27|few|TRBJ1-1
CASRLTGSVNTEAFF
TGTGCCAGCAGGCTTACAGGTTCTGTGAACACTGAAGCTTTCTTT
>NA|TRBV6-1|many|TRBJ2-4
CAMGSVGKNIQYF
TGTGCCATGGGATCGGTAGGCAAAAACATTCAGTACTTC
>NA|TRBV7-9|many|TRBJ2-1
CASSPRGTHEQFF
TGTGCCAGCAGCCCTCGGGGAACCCATGAGCAGTTCTTC
>NA|TRBV5-1|once|TRBJ1-2
CASSHWAGSNYGYTF
TGCGCCAGCAGCCATTGGGCTGGGAGTAACTATGGCTACACCTTC
>TRBD1|TRBV6-2/TRBV6-3|NA|TRBJ2-1
CASSHGQGANERFF
TGTGCCAGCAGTCATGGACAGGGTGCCAATGAGCGGTTCTTC
>NA|TRBV7-8|many|TRBJ1-4
CASSFRGRGEKLFF
TGTGCCAGCAGCTTCCGGGGGCGCGGAGAAAAACTGTTTTTT
>NA|TRBV6-1|few|TRBJ2-1
CASPKQDPPDEQFF
TGTGCCAGCCCGAAGCAGGACCCTCCTGATGAGCAGTTCTTC
>NA|TRBV27|NA|TRBJ2-7
CASSFSRDYEQYF
TGTGCCAGCAGTTTTTCCAGGGACTACGAGCAGTACTTC
>NA|TRBV5-6|NA|TRBJ1-6
CASSPKRLPNSPLHF
TGTGCCAGCAGCCCCAAGAGGCTGCCCAATTCACCCCTCCACTTT
>TRBD1|TRBV24-1|NA|TRBJ2-7
CATSDTGTGSYEQYF
TGTGCCACCAGTGACACCGGGACAGGGTCCTACGAGCAGTACTTC
>NA|TRBV2|many|TRBJ1-6
CASRVQAMNSPLHF
TGTGCCAGCAGGGTCCAGGCGATGAATTCACCCCTCCACTTT
>NA|TRBV20-1|many|TRBJ1-4
CSAIDGSTNEKLFF
TGCAGTGCTATCGACGGCTCAACTAATGAAAAACTGTTTTTT
>NA|TRBV11-2|many|TRBJ1-1
CASSLAEGREAFF
TGTGCCAGCAGCTTAGCCGAGGGGAGGGAAGCTTTCTTT
>NA|TRBV5-1|many|TRBJ1-6
CASSLIGQGNSPLHF
TGCGCCAGCAGCTTGATCGGGCAGGGAAATTCACCCCTCCACTTT
>NA|TRBV11-3|many|TRBJ2-2
CASSLGHSTGELFF
TGTGCCAGCAGCTTAGGCCACTCCACCGGGGAGCTGTTTTTT
>NA|TRBV7-9|many|TRBJ2-3
CASSLKAESTDTQYF
TGTGCCAGCAGCTTGAAGGCGGAAAGCACAGATACGCAGTATTTT
>TRBD1|TRBV4-1|NA|TRBJ2-7
CASTRGTGNSYEQYF
TGCGCCAGCACCAGGGGGACAGGGAACTCCTACGAGCAGTACTTC
>NA|TRBV2|many|TRBJ1-3
CASSEGLGRGNTIYF
TGTGCCAGCAGTGAAGGACTGGGGCGTGGAAACACCATATATTTT
>TRBD2|TRBV7-2|NA|TRBJ2-1
CASSWRSGRDSYNEQFF
TGTGCCAGCAGCTGGCGTAGCGGGAGAGACTCCTACAATGAGCAGTTCTTC
>NA|TRBV5-1|NA|TRBJ2-3
CASSWGAADTQYF
TGCGCCAGCTCTTGGGGCGCGGCTGATACGCAGTATTTT
>NA|TRBV12-3/TRBV12-4|few|TRBJ1-3
CASTRLGMNTIYF
TGTGCCAGCACCCGGTTAGGGATGAACACCATATATTTT
>NA|TRBV29-1|NA|TRBJ1-1
CSVEDGGTEAFF
TGCAGCGTTGAAGATGGGGGGACTGAAGCTTTCTTT
>NA|TRBV4-2|few|TRBJ2-3
CASSQDLRNGLTDTQYF
TGTGCCAGCAGCCAAGATCTCAGGAACGGTCTTACGGATACGCAGTATTTT
>NA|TRBV5-1|few|TRBJ1-3
CASSRVSSGNTIYF
TGCGCCAGCAGTAGGGTGAGCTCTGGAAACACCATATATTTT
>NA|TRBV18|many|TRBJ1-2
CASSAGTDYGYTF
TGTGCCAGCTCAGCCGGGACGGACTATGGCTACACCTTC
>NA|TRBV2|NA|TRBJ1-1
CASSMAGVNTEAFF
TGTGCCAGCAGTATGGCAGGGGTTAACACTGAAGCTTTCTTT
>NA|TRBV7-2|few|TRBJ1-6
CASSLERGAPSPLHF
TGTGCCAGCAGCTTAGAAAGGGGGGCGCCTTCACCCCTCCACTTT
>NA|TRBV6-1|many|TRBJ2-1
CASQGLATNEQFF
TGTGCCAGCCAAGGTCTAGCTACCAATGAGCAGTTCTTC
>NA|TRBV18|few|TRBJ2-7
CASRGAETNYEQYF
TGTGCCAGCCGAGGAGCCGAGACGAACTACGAGCAGTACTTC
>NA|TRBV20-1|NA|TRBJ2-1
CSALRGFRGNEQFF
TGCAGTGCCCTCAGAGGCTTCAGGGGCAATGAGCAGTTCTTC
>NA|TRBV10-2|NA|TRBJ2-7
CASSSNGGYEQYF
TGCGCCAGCAGTTCTAATGGGGGCTACGAGCAGTACTTC
>TRBD2|TRBV29-1|NA|TRBJ2-3
CSVEAKSTSGDTQYF
TGCAGCGTTGAAGCAAAATCGACTAGCGGTGATACGCAGTATTTT
>TRBD2|TRBV9|NA|TRBJ2-3
CASSGTSVDTQYF
TGTGCCAGCAGCGGGACTAGTGTGGATACGCAGTATTTT
>TRBD1|TRBV11-2|many|TRBJ2-1
CASTEAPDRGLEGEQFF
TGTGCCAGCACCGAGGCCCCCGACAGGGGACTCGAGGGTGAGCAGTTCTTC
>TRBD2|TRBV3-1|many|TRBJ2-3
CASSQNSGVADTQYF
TGTGCCAGCAGCCAAAATAGCGGGGTAGCAGATACGCAGTATTTT
>TRBD1|TRBV3-1|many|TRBJ1-1
CASSPRDRETEAFF
TGTGCCAGCAGCCCAAGGGACAGGGAGACTGAAGCTTTCTTT
>NA|TRBV24-1|NA|TRBJ2-3
CATSGESPTQDTQYF
TGTGCCACCAGTGGGGAATCCCCGACCCAAGATACGCAGTATTTT
>NA|TRBV14|NA|TRBJ1-2
CASSRLSGQPYGYTF
TGTGCCAGCAGCCGTCTTTCGGGACAACCCTATGGCTACACCTTC
>NA|TRBV10-3|NA|TRBJ1-6
CAIRQGSHNSPLHF
TGTGCCATCAGGCAGGGATCCCATAATTCACCCCTCCACTTT
>NA|TRBV27|NA|TRBJ1-3
CASSLSHGSGNTIYF
TGTGCCAGCAGTTTATCCCACGGCTCTGGAAACACCATATATTTT
>TRBD1|TRBV6-1|few|TRBJ1-5
CASRRQGTNQPQHF
TGTGCCAGCAGAAGACAGGGTACAAATCAGCCCCAGCATTTT